This TCR beta chain was recovered during a study of T cells in Graves' hyperthyroidism and ophthalmopathy. The CDR3 length is 12 residues. The V end was cut by 3 bases, the J end by 6 bases, with 10 bases between. Germline CDR1 SGDLS, CDR2 YYNGEE. This clonotype was seen repeatedly, ten times or more. Authors of the study amplified TCR beta CDR3 regions from RNA transcripts. HTBI primers were employed in a first-round RT-PCR of the TCR CDR3. A single record per CDR3 protein comes from TCRdb applying MiXCR to the multiplex PCR reads. The data contain 200,000 to 250,000 distinct CDR3 sequences, approximately 25% of them seen just once; the ten biggest clones take up roughly 32%.

This chain uses TRBV9 with TRBJ2-7; D not certain. What was sequenced was blood. The TCR was taken from a woman in her thirties or forties with Graves' ophthalmopathy. This chain's CDR3 is CASSDGVLEQYF. In nucleotides, the CDR3 is TGTGCCAGCAGCGATGGCGTTCTCGAGCAGTACTTC.